The 21 T cell receptor beta chains below come from one sample, sequenced in a study of cytotoxic CD8 clonotypes in ibrutinib-treated CLL. Assay: immunoSEQ multiplex PCR; the TCRdb copy retains only in-frame clones and omits some. The repertoire holds about 200,000 clones, with 72% as singletons. Material: PBMCs, obtained after 24 months of ibrutinib treatment. The receptors derive from a human donor with chronic lymphocytic leukemia.

In this sample, this clone turned up a few times. This chain links TRBV2 with TRBJ2-3, with D maybe TRBD2 (7 bases). Trimming pared 2 bases from V and 2 bases from J, leaving 14 bases between. CDR1 and CDR2 (germline): SNHLY, FYNNEI. This CDR3 region has 16 residues. CDR3: CASSEYGRGPTDTQYF. The CDR3 DNA reads as TGTGCCAGCAGTGAATACGGGCGGGGGCCCACAGATACGCAGTATTTT.

The chain employs TRBV6-5 and TRBJ1-4; D unresolved. From germline, CDR1 is MNHEY and CDR2 SVGAGI. There are 14 residues in the CDR3. Trimming removed 2 bases from V and 4 bases from J, with 8 bases in between. The DNA of the CDR3 is TGTGCCAGCAGTTACCGGGGAATTAATGAAAAACTGTTTTTT. Residues: CASSYRGINEKLFF.

The genes are TRBV15 and TRBJ2-7, with D possibly TRBD2 on 5 matching bases. The CDR3 is 14 residues long. Trimming stripped 2 bases from V and 3 bases from J, with 11 bases between. The germline V gene has CDR1 LNHNV and CDR2 YYDKDF (reference sequence). CDR3 region: CATSRRRTYYEQYF. DNA for the CDR3: TGTGCCACCAGCAGAAGACGGACTTACTACGAGCAGTACTTC.

CDR3 coding DNA: TGCGCCAGCAGTGATCCGGAGGGCCGAATAGGCAATGAGCAGTTCTTC. This codes for CASSDPEGRIGNEQFF. This chain joins TRBV4-1 and TRBJ2-1; D may be TRBD2 (6 bases). V lost 6 bases and J lost 6, with 21 bases in between. This CDR3 is built from 16 residues. Germline V gene sequence: CDR1 MGHRA, CDR2 YSYEKL.

The chain has TRBV7-3 and TRBJ2-1; 11 nucleotides match TRBD2. The length of the CDR3 is 15 residues. The trim removed 2 bases at V and 9 bases at J, leaving 6 bases unmatched. Germline V gene lookup returns CDR1 SGHTA and CDR2 FQGTGA. CDR3 coding DNA: TGTGCCAGCAGCTTACTTACTAGCGGGAGCAGTGAGCAGTTCTTC. Protein: CASSLLTSGSSEQFF. Using reference TRBV7-3 and TRBJ2-1 for the parts outside the CDR3, the full variable domain is GAGVSQTPSNKVTEKGKYVELRCDPISGHTALYWYRQSLGQGPEFLIYFQGTGAADDSGLPNDRFFAVRPEGSVSTLKIQRTERGDSAVYLCASSLLTSGSSEQFFGPGTRLTVL.

CDR3 nucleotide sequence: TGTGCCAGCAGCTTGTTCCCCAGTTCATCGGGATATGGCTACACCTTC. This gives the protein CASSLFPSSSGYGYTF. J is TRBJ1-2 and V is TRBV5-6; D unresolved. V lost 1 base, J lost 5 bases, and 18 bases lay in between. Germline CDR1 SGHDT, CDR2 YYEEEE. The CDR3 is made up of 16 amino acids.

The chain couples TRBV2 to TRBJ2-3, with D perhaps assigned TRBD1 or TRBD2 (5 bases each). The CDR3 length is 14 residues. Trimming left V 9 bases short and J 0 bases short, with 13 bases between. The germline gives CDR1 SNHLY, CDR2 FYNNEI. CDR3 nucleotide sequence: TGTGCCAGTGACCGGGACCGAAGCACAGATACGCAGTATTTT. It codes for CASDRDRSTDTQYF.

This chain joins TRBV15 and TRBJ1-4; no definite D call. Germline CDR1 and CDR2: LNHNV and YYDKDF (reference sequence). This CDR3 comprises 15 residues. V was shortened by 0 bases and J by 4 bases, with 9 bases between the two germline ends. The CDR3 region is CATSRDRTDNEKLFF. In DNA, the CDR3 is TGTGCCACCAGCAGAGATCGTACAGATAATGAAAAACTGTTTTTT.

This clone was observed a few times. The chain is built from TRBV10-3 and TRBJ1-1; D possibly corresponds to TRBD1 (5 bases). The ends were cut back, 5 bases at V and 6 bases at J, with 13 bases in the middle. The CDR3 spans 13 residues. Germline V gives CDR1 ENHRY, CDR2 SYGVKD. CDR3: CAISRGDVAEAFF. The CDR3 nucleotides are TGTGCCATCAGTCGGGGGGACGTGGCTGAAGCTTTCTTT.

DNA of the CDR3: TGCGCCAGCAAGGATTGGGGGCTTGGCTACACCTTC. It is translated as CASKDWGLGYTF. The rearrangement joins TRBV4-1 to TRBJ1-2; D is perhaps TRBD1 (6 bases). Germline V lookup: CDR1 MGHRA, CDR2 YSYEKL. The V end lost 7 bases, the J end lost 7 bases, and 13 bases lay between the germline ends. CDR3 length equals 12 residues.

This clone was detected only a few times. This chain connects TRBV18 to TRBJ1-2, with D perhaps TRBD1 (5 bases). The CDR3 is 14 residues long. Germline V gene sequence: CDR1 KGHSH, CDR2 LQKENI. Trimming took off 4 bases at V and 0 bases at J, with 9 bases between the two ends. The CDR3 region is CASSQDSANYGYTF. The DNA of the CDR3 is TGTGCCAGCTCACAAGACAGTGCTAACTATGGCTACACCTTC.

This chain connects TRBV30 to TRBJ2-1, with D perhaps matching TRBD2 (5 bases). The CDR3 extends over 12 amino acids. Germline V gene data show CDR1 as GTSNPN and CDR2 as SVGIG (reference sequence). V was trimmed by 5 bases and J by 0 bases, leaving 5 bases between them. The CDR3 DNA reads as TGTGCCTGGGGGAGCTCCTACAATGAGCAGTTCTTC. Encoded protein: CAWGSSYNEQFF.

The rearrangement links TRBV27 to TRBJ2-7; D remains ambiguous. From germline, CDR1 is MNHEY and CDR2 SMNVEV (reference sequence). The CDR3 sequence is 11 residues long. V lost 6 bases and J 7 bases, leaving 10 bases between the germline ends. Here the CDR3 DNA reads TGTGCCAGCAGCCACGGTGGGGAGCAGTACTTC. Translating gives CASSHGGEQYF.

This clone was seen a few times. The chain couples TRBV4-3 to TRBJ1-2; D might be TRBD1 (6 bases). The CDR3 totals 15 residues. The ends were cut back, 0 bases at V and 4 bases at J, with 12 bases in the middle. Germline V CDR1 and CDR2: LGHNA, YSLEER. In nucleotides, the CDR3 is TGCGCCAGCAGCCAAGACCCAGGGGACACCTATGGCTACACCTTC. This gives the protein CASSQDPGDTYGYTF.

The V gene is TRBV7-9, the J gene TRBJ2-5; D is unclear. V lost 0 bases and J 10 bases, leaving 6 bases between the germline ends. The CDR3 is made up of 11 amino acids. Germline-derived CDR1 and CDR2 are SEHNR and FQNEAQ (reference sequence). CDR3 DNA: TGTGCCAGCAGCTTAGCTAGTAGCCAGTACTTC. It specifies CASSLASSQYF.

This sequence joins TRBV28 and TRBJ1-2; D not certain. CDR1 MDHEN and CDR2 SYDVKM come from the germline V gene. The V and J ends lost 2 bases and 4 bases respectively, with 11 bases between them. The length of the CDR3 is 14 residues. The CDR3 DNA sequence: TGTGCCAGCAGTTTACAACCCTACTTCTATGGCTACACCTTC. Its translation is CASSLQPYFYGYTF.

The CDR3 here is CASSTRRDEAFF. The CDR3 DNA reads as TGTGCCAGCAGCACACGACGGGATGAAGCTTTCTTT. The rearrangement joins TRBV11-1 to TRBJ1-1; D is unclear. This CDR3 has 12 amino acids. V lost 5 bases to trimming and J lost 7 bases, with 11 bases between them. CDR1 is SGHAT and CDR2 is FQDESV in the germline V gene (reference sequence).

The chain employs TRBV9 and TRBJ2-5; 11 nucleotides line up with TRBD1. Germline V CDR1 and CDR2: SGDLS, YYNGEE. CDR3 length: 16 amino acids. The V and J ends lost 2 bases and 4 bases, in that order; junction bases with no gene match: 7. The CDR3 DNA is TGTGCCAGCAGCGTGGCTACGGGGACAGGGGGAGAGACCCAGTACTTC. Translated: CASSVATGTGGETQYF.

This clone was detected a few times. The genes are TRBV27 and TRBJ1-3; no reliable D call. The V end lost 6 bases, the J end lost 0 bases, and 9 bases lay between the germline ends. Germline assignment: CDR1 MNHEY and CDR2 SMNVEV (reference sequence). The CDR3 loop spans 14 amino acids. CDR3 DNA sequence: TGTGCCAGCAGGACGTCCGGCTCTGGAAACACCATATATTTT. This translates into CASRTSGSGNTIYF.

The rearrangement uses TRBV7-7 and TRBJ2-5; D is ambiguous. Trimming left V 1 base short and J 5 bases short, with 14 bases between. The germline CDR1 and CDR2 sequences are SSHAT and FNYEAQ (reference sequence). The CDR3 covers 15 residues. The CDR3 DNA reads as TGTGCCAGCAGCTTAGGGACGGCCAGGTGGGAGACCCAGTACTTC. Translated: CASSLGTARWETQYF. Drawing the rest from reference TRBV7-7 and TRBJ2-5, the complete variable domain is GAGVSQSPRYKVTKRGQDVTLRCDPISSHATLYWYQQALGQGPEFLTYFNYEAQPDKSGLPSDRFSAERPEGSISTLTIQRTEQRDSAMYRCASSLGTARWETQYFGPGTRLLVL.

This chain links TRBV30 with TRBJ2-3; D call uncertain. This CDR3 comprises 11 residues. The germline CDR1 and CDR2 sequences are GTSNPN and SVGIG (reference sequence). V was cut by 3 bases and J by 2 bases, with 3 bases left in between. The CDR3 nucleotides read TGTGCCTGGAGGTACACAGATACGCAGTATTTT. It translates to CAWRYTDTQYF. Filled out from reference TRBV30 and TRBJ2-3, the complete variable domain reads SQTIHQWPATLVQPVGSPLSLECTVEGTSNPNLYWYRQAAGRGLQLLFYSVGIGQISSEVPQNLSASRPQDRQFILSSKKLLLSDSGFYLCAWRYTDTQYFGPGTRLTVL.